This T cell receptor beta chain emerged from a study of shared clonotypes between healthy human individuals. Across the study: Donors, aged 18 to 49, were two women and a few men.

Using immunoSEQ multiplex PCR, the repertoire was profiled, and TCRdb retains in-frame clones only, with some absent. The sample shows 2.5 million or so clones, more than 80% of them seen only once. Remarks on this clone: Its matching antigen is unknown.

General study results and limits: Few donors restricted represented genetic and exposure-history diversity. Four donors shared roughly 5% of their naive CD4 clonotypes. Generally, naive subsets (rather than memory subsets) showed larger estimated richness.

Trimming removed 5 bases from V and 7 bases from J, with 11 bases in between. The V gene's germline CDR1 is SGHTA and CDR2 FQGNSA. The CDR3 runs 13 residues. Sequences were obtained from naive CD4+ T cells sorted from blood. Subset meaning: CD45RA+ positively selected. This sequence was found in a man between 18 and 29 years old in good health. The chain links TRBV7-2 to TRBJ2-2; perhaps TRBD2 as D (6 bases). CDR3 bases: TGTGCCAGCAGCCCAGTGACTAGCGGGGAGCTGTTTTTT. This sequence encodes CASSPVTSGELFF. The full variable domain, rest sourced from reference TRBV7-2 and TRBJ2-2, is GAGVSQSPSNKVTEKGKDVELRCDPISGHTALYWYRQSLGQGLEFLIYFQGNSAPDKSGLPSDRFSAERTGGSVSTLTIQRTQQEDSAVYLCASSPVTSGELFFGEGSRLTVL.